This TCR beta chain was captured by sequencing in a study of T cells after yellow fever vaccination. 5'RACE template switching generated TCR cDNA, adding a universal primer site and UMIs. Via MiXCR, TCRdb re-called the 5' RACE reads, giving one row per CDR3 protein. The repertoire holds 25,000 to 35,000 distinct CDR3 sequences, with around 5.8% as singletons. At least ten counts were recorded for this clonotype. Germline V gene data show CDR1 as SEHNR and CDR2 as FQNEAQ (reference sequence). The V and J ends lost 5 bases and 11 bases, in that order; junction bases with no gene match: 11. The CDR3 length is 14 residues. General observations from the study: In sorted memory subsets at day 0, almost all vaccine-responding clonotypes were below detection.

This TCR derives from a man aged 25-45 years who received the YFV17D yellow fever vaccine. This specimen was PBMCs, either bulk or a sorted T-cell subset (CD4+, CD8+, memory, or dextramer-sorted; not recorded which), taken on the day of the yellow fever booster vaccination. The chain has TRBV7-9 and TRBJ2-1, with 8 nucleotides matching TRBD2. This CDR3 is CASSPVSAGGKQFF. CDR3 DNA: TGTGCCAGCAGCCCGGTTTCGGCGGGAGGAAAGCAGTTCTTC.